This T cell receptor (beta chain) was sequenced during a study of human T cells and chemical hapten exposure. The study, taken as a whole, reports: Expanded TCRs were compared with controls, and the expanded TCRs formed significantly more large CDR3 similarity clusters.

Only a few counts were recorded for this clonotype. Antigen: not known. The time point is: patch test 2, 6 weeks after DPC sensitization. Treatment meaning: therapeutic diphenylcyclopropenone sensitization with weekly scalp DPC. CDR1 is KGHSH, CDR2 LQKENI, per germline. Trimming left V 2 bases short and J 1 base short, with 11 bases between. This CDR3 region has 15 residues. One entry per CDR3 protein, called by TCRdb with MiXCR from the RACE reads. The sample carries about 82,000 distinct CDR3 sequences, around 7% recorded once. This chain links TRBV18 with TRBJ1-1, with D unclear. Material: whole blood, obtained in connection with sensitization to the hapten diphenylcyclopropenone (DPC). The sequence came from a woman in her 30s with alopecia areata. Some clones in this sample may be carry-over from other donors' samples. The CDR3 nucleotides read TGTGCCAGCTCACCAAATGTCCCAGAGAACACTGAAGCTTTCTTT. This encodes CASSPNVPENTEAFF.